This T cell receptor (beta chain) was found in a study of identical twins. Study results and limitations: There was an excess of low generation probability in the out-of-frame alpha sequences that twins shared.

Donors uniformly comprised healthy Caucasians. Points on this clonotype: The target antigen is unknown.

TCRdb re-derived calls from the 5' RACE reads in MiXCR, one entry per CDR3 protein. Among under 400,000 distinct CDR3 sequences listed, roughly 9% were seen once. The CDR3 runs 15 residues. Trimming removed 4 bases from V and 5 bases from J, with 17 bases in between. Germline CDR1 and CDR2: LNHDA and SQIVND (reference sequence). Sequencing was carried out using naive T cells sorted from blood. The chain joins TRBV19 to TRBJ2-5; D is uncertain. The receptor's source is a woman aged 45-65 years in good health. The CDR3 DNA is TGTGCCAGTAGTAGCCGGGCCAACAGTCGGGAGACCCAGTACTTC. Translating it yields CASSSRANSRETQYF.